A single sample gave rise to the 22 T cell receptor beta chains below, sequenced in a study of vaccination and CD4 T cells after COVID-19. The Oncomine TCR Beta short-read assay generated sequence data from the DNA of cultured CD4+ T cells. Each CDR3 protein is one row after TCRdb ran MiXCR on the PCR reads. Among about 16,000 distinct CDR3 sequences listed, 45% to 50% were seen once. Described treatment: approximately 9-day PBMC culture with coronavirus spike peptide pools or control peptides (ViraFEST assay). No antigen is known for these receptors. What was sequenced was CD4+ T cells from blood, cultured in vitro. Receptors originate from a human donor who had recovered from COVID-19.

This clonotype was observed a handful of times. The V call is TRBV6-1, the J call TRBJ2-7; the D gene is possibly TRBD2 (6 bases). Trimming removed 5 bases at V and 7 bases at J, with 12 bases between. This CDR3 has 12 amino acids. From germline, CDR1 is MNHNS and CDR2 SASEGT. Written as DNA, the CDR3 is TGTGCCAGCAGTACGGGACTGCGGGAGCAGTACTTC. Amino acids: CASSTGLREQYF.

This clonotype was detected a few times. The V gene is TRBV11-1, the J gene TRBJ2-2; D is unresolved. The germline gives CDR1 SGHAT, CDR2 FQDESV (reference sequence). The CDR3 has 16 residues. The V gene lost 5 bases and the J gene lost 3 bases, with 16 bases spanning the gap. CDR3 coding DNA: TGTGCCAGCAGCCCAGGTCGGACGTTTGACACCGGGGAGCTGTTTTTT. Translation: CASSPGRTFDTGELFF.

This clonotype was seen only once. V usage is TRBV7-9 and J usage is TRBJ1-2; D uncertain. The CDR3 has 13 amino acids. The V end was cut by 5 bases, the J end by 7 bases, with 14 bases between. Germline lookup yields CDR1 SEHNR and CDR2 FQNEAQ (reference sequence). CDR3 amino acids: CASSKPIESGYTF. DNA of the CDR3: TGTGCCAGCAGCAAACCCATCGAGAGTGGCTACACCTTC.

V and J are TRBV6-1 and TRBJ2-2; 12 bases agree with TRBD2. This CDR3 has 18 residues. Germline V CDR1 and CDR2: MNHNS, SASEGT. Trimming at V came to 6 bases and at J to 4 bases, leaving 12 bases not matched to a gene. This CDR3 reads CASRPRAGTSGPTGELFF. DNA of the CDR3: TGTGCCAGCAGGCCACGGGCCGGGACTAGCGGGCCCACCGGGGAGCTGTTTTTT.

The CDR3: CASSLRAGNNQPQHF. CDR3 in DNA: TGTGCCAGCAGTTTAAGGGCGGGGAACAATCAGCCCCAGCATTTT. The chain recombines TRBV12-3 or TRBV12-4 with TRBJ1-5, with D hard to call. V gave up 2 bases and J gave up 3 bases, with 11 bases separating them. The CDR3 runs to 15 residues.

This clonotype came up a few times. The V gene is TRBV12-3 or TRBV12-4, the J gene TRBJ1-2; 8 positions agree with TRBD1. V lost 7 bases and J lost 8; bases outside the gene matches: 15. The CDR3 runs to 15 residues. CDR3 sequence: CASTLWAQGAVGYTF. CDR3 DNA: TGTGCCAGCACCCTTTGGGCCCAGGGGGCCGTGGGCTACACCTTC.

The chain carries TRBV7-2 and TRBJ1-1; D is unresolved. Trimming removed 2 bases at V and 1 base at J, with 14 bases between. Germline assignment: CDR1 SGHTA and CDR2 FQGNSA. The CDR3 loop spans 16 amino acids. This CDR3 reads CASSLKIGRQNTEAFF. CDR3 DNA sequence: TGTGCCAGCAGCTTAAAAATAGGTCGCCAGAACACTGAAGCTTTCTTT.

The rearrangement joins TRBV7-8 to TRBJ2-7; unclear D gene. Germline CDR1 SGHVS, CDR2 FQNEAQ. CDR3 length equals 15 residues. V was cut by 3 bases and J by 0 bases, with 12 bases left in between. The CDR3 DNA reads TGTGCCAGCAGCTTTTTCGGTCGCAGCTCCTACGAGCAGTACTTC. Translation: CASSFFGRSSYEQYF. Filled out from reference TRBV7-8 and TRBJ2-7, the complete variable domain reads GAGVSQSPRYKVAKRGQDVALRCDPISGHVSLFWYQQALGQGPEFLTYFQNEAQLDKSGLPSDRFFAERPEGSVSTLKIQRTQQEDSAVYLCASSFFGRSSYEQYFGPGTRLTVT.

Turning to this clonotype: Lacking the conserved final phenylalanine or tryptophan, this CDR3 likely reflects a read error. This chain uses TRBV6-1 with TRBJ1-1; D is possibly TRBD1 (5 bases). V was clipped by 4 bases and J by 5 bases, with 17 bases between them. This CDR3 contains 15 residues. Per germline, CDR1 MNHNS and CDR2 SASEGT. The CDR3 sequence is CASSVTRRGGTEAFS. CDR3 nucleotides: TGTGCCAGCAGTGTAACGAGAAGGGGCGGGACTGAAGCTTTCTCT.

In its sample, this clonotype ranks as medium-sized. The J gene is TRBJ2-2, the V gene TRBV6-4; TRBD2 might be the D (6 bases). CDR1 and CDR2 from the germline V gene are MRHNA and SNTAGT. The CDR3 totals 14 residues. The ends were cut back, 5 bases at V and 0 bases at J, with 7 bases in the middle. The CDR3 coding sequence is TGTGCCAGCAGTCGGGGGTCGAACACCGGGGAGCTGTTTTTT. It yields the protein CASSRGSNTGELFF.

This clonotype was seen a few times. The chain has TRBV7-2 and TRBJ2-7, with TRBD2 matching over 7 bases. Germline CDR1 reads SGHTA; CDR2 reads FQGNSA. After removal of 4 bases from V and 5 bases from J, the junction contained 8 bases not matched to a gene. The CDR3 is 14 amino acids. The CDR3 is CASSSDAGRDEQYF. CDR3 nucleotides: TGTGCCAGCAGCTCCGATGCAGGGAGGGACGAGCAGTACTTC.

CDR3 in DNA: TGTGCCAGCAGGGACGTTTTGACCCTCTCTGGAAACACCATATATTTT. Its translation: CASRDVLTLSGNTIYF. The rearrangement joins TRBV6-1 to TRBJ1-3; D ambiguous. This CDR3 contains 16 residues. In germline, CDR1 is MNHNS, CDR2 SASEGT. V lost 6 bases, J lost 0 bases, and 15 bases lay in between.

This chain connects TRBV27 to TRBJ2-7; D call uncertain. Germline V lookup: CDR1 MNHEY, CDR2 SMNVEV (reference sequence). Trimming pared 2 bases from V and 2 bases from J, leaving 10 bases between. CDR3 size: 14 residues. The CDR3 coding sequence is TGTGCCAGCAGTTTAACCGTAAACGCCTACGAGCAGTACTTC. Encoded protein: CASSLTVNAYEQYF.

The chain couples TRBV7-2 to TRBJ1-2, with 9 bases lining up with TRBD1. J lost 7 bases, V lost 5 bases, and 8 bases had no gene match. The CDR3 consists of 14 residues. Germline CDR1 is SGHTA and CDR2 is FQGNSA. The CDR3 loop reads CASSASGTGFGYTF. CDR3 coding DNA: TGTGCCAGCAGCGCAAGCGGGACAGGGTTTGGCTACACCTTC. The whole variable domain, remainder taken from reference TRBV7-2 and TRBJ1-2, is GAGVSQSPSNKVTEKGKDVELRCDPISGHTALYWYRQSLGQGLEFLIYFQGNSAPDKSGLPSDRFSAERTGGSVSTLTIQRTQQEDSAVYLCASSASGTGFGYTFGSGTRLTVV.

This chain uses TRBV20-1 with TRBJ1-1; D not certain. This CDR3 spans 11 amino acids. Trimming cost V 5 bases and J 4 bases, with 8 bases left between them. Germline values: CDR1 DFQATT, CDR2 SNEGSKA (reference sequence). Here the CDR3 DNA reads TGCAGTGCTCGCGCGCTCACTGAAGCTTTCTTT. Its translation: CSARALTEAFF.

The chain couples TRBV15 to TRBJ1-2, with D unclear. V gave up 1 base and J gave up 2 bases, with 5 bases separating them. Germline assignment: CDR1 LNHNV and CDR2 YYDKDF (reference sequence). This CDR3 is 13 amino acids long. The CDR3 region is CATSRVRNYGYTF. The CDR3 DNA is TGTGCCACCAGCAGAGTCAGGAACTATGGCTACACCTTC.

The J gene is TRBJ1-2, the V gene TRBV7-8, with TRBD1 as a possible D gene (6 bases). CDR3 length equals 12 residues. V dropped 5 bases and J dropped 6 bases, with 10 bases sitting between them. Per the germline V gene, CDR1 is SGHVS and CDR2 is FQNEAQ. The CDR3 here is CASSRNRDGYTF. CDR3 bases: TGTGCCAGCAGCCGTAACAGGGATGGCTACACCTTC.

In its sample, this clonotype was seen a few times. The gene calls are TRBV4-3 and TRBJ1-1, with D perhaps TRBD1 (5 bases). The V end lost 0 bases, the J end lost 5 bases, and 16 bases lay between the germline ends. There are 16 residues in the CDR3. Per germline, CDR1 LGHNA and CDR2 YSLEER. CDR3 region: CASSQDQRVWGTEAFF. CDR3 in DNA: TGCGCCAGCAGCCAAGATCAGAGGGTATGGGGGACTGAAGCTTTCTTT.

V gene TRBV11-2 combines with J gene TRBJ1-2, with D uncertain. Germline V gives CDR1 SGHAT, CDR2 FQNNGV. V gave up 2 bases and J gave up 7 bases, with 8 bases separating them. The CDR3 has 12 residues. CDR3 protein: CASSLNGPGYTF. The CDR3 DNA follows: TGTGCCAGCAGCTTAAATGGGCCTGGCTACACCTTC. The full variable domain, rest sourced from reference TRBV11-2 and TRBJ1-2, is EAGVAQSPRYKIIEKRQSVAFWCNPISGHATLYWYQQILGQGPKLLIQFQNNGVVDDSQLPKDRFSAERLKGVDSTLKIQPAKLEDSAVYLCASSLNGPGYTFGSGTRLTVV.

V usage is TRBV7-9 and J usage is TRBJ2-7; 11 nucleotides align to TRBD1. The CDR3 has 15 residues. Germline V lookup: CDR1 SEHNR, CDR2 FQNEAQ (reference sequence). J gave up 6 bases and V 0 bases, and 4 bases lay outside the gene matches. CDR3 sequence: CASSLARTGGSEQYF. Here the CDR3 DNA reads TGTGCCAGCAGCTTAGCGCGGACAGGGGGCAGCGAGCAGTACTTC.

This chain uses TRBV20-1 with TRBJ2-7; no clear D gene. V gave up 2 bases and J gave up 6 bases, with 14 bases separating them. CDR1 and CDR2 (germline): DFQATT, SNEGSKA (reference sequence). The CDR3 sequence is 13 residues long. CDR3 coding DNA: TGCAGTGCTAGATCTGGACCGTCAGGCGAGCAGTACTTC. Its protein is CSARSGPSGEQYF.

This rearrangement joins TRBV12-3 or TRBV12-4 to TRBJ2-7; possibly TRBD2 for D (5 bases). The V end was cut by 2 bases, the J end by 6 bases, with 11 bases between. This CDR3 has 13 residues. CDR3 bases: TGTGCCAGCAGTTTAAGCGGAAATAGCGAGCAGTACTTC. Translating gives CASSLSGNSEQYF.